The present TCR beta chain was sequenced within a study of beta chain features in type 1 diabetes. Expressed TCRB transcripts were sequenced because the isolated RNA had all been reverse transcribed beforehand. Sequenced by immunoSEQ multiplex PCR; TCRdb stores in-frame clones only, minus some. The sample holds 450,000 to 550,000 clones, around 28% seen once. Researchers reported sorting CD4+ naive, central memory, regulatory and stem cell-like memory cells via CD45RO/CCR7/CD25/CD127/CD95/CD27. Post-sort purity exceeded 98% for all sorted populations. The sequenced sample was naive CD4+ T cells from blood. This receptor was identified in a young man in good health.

CDR3: CAISQQGGGTEAFF. CDR3 DNA: TGTGCCATCAGCCAACAGGGAGGAGGCACTGAAGCTTTCTTT. The rearrangement joins TRBV10-3 to TRBJ1-1; perhaps TRBD1 as D (6 bases). Germline-derived CDR1 and CDR2 are ENHRY and SYGVKD. The CDR3 sequence is 14 residues long. Trimming took 6 bases from V and 4 from J, leaving 15 bases between them.